The rows below give T cell receptor beta chains drawn from one sample of a study of CDR3 diversity in severe acne. TCRdb itself ran the PCR reads through MiXCR, one entry per CDR3 protein. The sample comprises about 98,000 distinct CDR3 sequences, 51% of which are singletons, and around an eighth rests with the top ten. The sequenced sample consisted of blood. The receptors were sampled from a male donor with acne. The CDR3 runs from the conserved cysteine through the conserved F or W. The D gene is left open where the match is weak. Expanded clones are given a class, and other clones once, few, many or no size at all.

d_call	clone_size	v_call	j_call	cdr3_nt	cdr3_aa
.	many	TRBV7-3	TRBJ2-5	TGTGCCAGCAGCCCCGGACAGTCTCCCGGGACCCAGTACTTC	CASSPGQSPGTQYF
TRBD1	.	TRBV20-1	TRBJ2-1	TGCAGTGCCCCGTCTCGTCCGGACAGGGAGAACACTGAATACAATGAACAGTTCTTC	CSAPSRPDRENTEYNEQFF
.	.	TRBV5-1	TRBJ1-5	TGCGCCAGCAGTCAAGAGGGGACCCCAAGGGTTCAGCCCCAGCATTTT	CASSQEGTPRVQPQHF
.	.	TRBV24-1	TRBJ2-5	TGTGCCACCAGTGACGTGCTGACGGAGGGGGCATCAGAGACCCAGTACTTC	CATSDVLTEGASETQYF
.	few	TRBV7-6	TRBJ2-5	TGTGCCAGCAATCCGACCGGGAGTACGGGAGAGACCCAGTACTTC	CASNPTGSTGETQYF
TRBD2	few	TRBV13	TRBJ2-3	TGTGCCAGCAGCGTCAGCCCGGGACTAGCGGGAGGGGGAGATACGCAGTATTTT	CASSVSPGLAGGGDTQYF
.	many	TRBV27	TRBJ2-3	TGTGCCAGCAGTCCTTATACCCCTATTGGGACTAGCACAGATACGCAGTATTTT	CASSPYTPIGTSTDTQYF
.	.	TRBV19	TRBJ1-2	TGTGCCAGTAGTATCCTCCGGATGCGGGGCTACACCTTC	CASSILRMRGYTF
TRBD1	.	TRBV5-6	TRBJ1-2	TGTGCCAGCAGCTACGGACAGGGGAGCCATGGCTACACCTTC	CASSYGQGSHGYTF
TRBD1	.	TRBV27	TRBJ2-7	TGTGCCAGCAGTCCCTCTCTACAGGGGAACGAGCAGTACTTC	CASSPSLQGNEQYF
TRBD2	.	TRBV27	TRBJ2-7	TGTGCCAGCAGCTTGATTAGCGGGGGGGCCTACGAGCAGTACTTC	CASSLISGGAYEQYF
TRBD2	.	TRBV7-8	TRBJ2-2	TGTGCCAGCAGCCGACTAGCGGGAGTTATCGGGGAGCTGTTTTTT	CASSRLAGVIGELFF
TRBD1	.	TRBV2	TRBJ1-6	TGTGCCAGCCCTCCGACAGGGGATAATTCACCCCTCCACTTT	CASPPTGDNSPLHF
.	many	TRBV29-1	TRBJ1-2	TGCAGCGTGGACGGGCTGCCTCCTAACTATGGCTACACCTTC	CSVDGLPPNYGYTF
TRBD1	.	TRBV7-8	TRBJ2-5	TGTGCCAGCAGCCTAGACGGACAGGGGGCCCGGGAGACCCAGTACTTC	CASSLDGQGARETQYF
.	.	TRBV20-1	TRBJ2-5	TGCAGTGCTAGAGCTTCGGGACTTCCTGCACAGTACTTC	CSARASGLPAQYF
TRBD2	.	TRBV10-2	TRBJ2-5	TGCGCCAGCAGACAGACTTCGGGACTAGCGGGAGTGGGTGAGACCCAGTACTTC	CASRQTSGLAGVGETQYF
.	few	TRBV6-2/TRBV6-3	TRBJ1-2	TGTGCCAGCAGGTTGGACATGGACTATGGCTACACCTTC	CASRLDMDYGYTF
TRBD2	.	TRBV20-1	TRBJ2-1	TGCAGTGCTAGCGAAAGGACTAGCGGGGGGGGATGGGCCTTC	CSASERTSGGGWAF
TRBD1	.	TRBV29-1	TRBJ2-1	TGCAGCGTTCAAGGGGGCGCAGTATACAGTGAGCAGTTCTTC	CSVQGGAVYSEQFF
TRBD1	.	TRBV7-8	TRBJ2-7	TGTGCCAGCAGCCCAGGCGAAGGACAGGGGTACGAGCAGTACTTC	CASSPGEGQGYEQYF
TRBD2	many	TRBV24-1	TRBJ2-1	TGTGCCACCAGTGATTCGTTTTTAGCGGGGGCCTACAATGAGCAGTTCTTC	CATSDSFLAGAYNEQFF
.	.	TRBV7-2	TRBJ2-7	TGTGCCAGCACCTCCGGACTACTTAACGAGCAGTACTTC	CASTSGLLNEQYF
.	.	TRBV10-3	TRBJ2-7	TGTGCCATCAGGGACAGCGATAGCTCCTACGAGCAGTACTTC	CAIRDSDSSYEQYF
TRBD1	many	TRBV19	TRBJ1-5	TGTGCCAGTAGTCTCCTAGGAAGGGGGCTATATAGCAATCAGCCCCAGCATTTT	CASSLLGRGLYSNQPQHF
TRBD1	few	TRBV25-1	TRBJ1-2	TGTGCCAGCAGTGATGGGACAGGGGGAAATGGCTACACCTTC	CASSDGTGGNGYTF
TRBD2	many	TRBV6-1	TRBJ2-3	TGTGCCAGCAGTGACGAGGCGGGGGGATCAGATACGCAGTATTTT	CASSDEAGGSDTQYF
.	few	TRBV5-4	TRBJ2-7	TGTGCCAGCAGCTTGGCTCCGTGCTCCTACGAGCAGTACTTC	CASSLAPCSYEQYF
.	.	TRBV25-1	TRBJ2-7	TGTGCCAGCAGTCCAGGAGACACCTACGAGCAGTACTTC	CASSPGDTYEQYF
.	few	TRBV12-3/TRBV12-4	TRBJ2-5	TGTGCCAGCAGTTTAGCCCCGTTGTACCTCCAAGAGACCCAGTACTTC	CASSLAPLYLQETQYF
.	.	TRBV11-2	TRBJ2-7	TGTGCCAGTAGCTTAGGTATCGGGAGCACCTACGAGCAGTACTTC	CASSLGIGSTYEQYF
.	few	TRBV20-1	TRBJ1-1	TGCAGTGCTAGATCCTTATTGTGGGGGGACACTGAAGCTTTCTTT	CSARSLLWGDTEAFF
.	.	TRBV25-1	TRBJ1-4	TGTGCCAGCAGTGAATATGGCCGGACAGCAAATGAAAAACTGTTTTTT	CASSEYGRTANEKLFF
.	.	TRBV5-1	TRBJ2-7	TGCGCCAGCAGCTGGGACACCTCCTACGAGCAGTACTTC	CASSWDTSYEQYF
TRBD2	.	TRBV7-2	TRBJ2-1	TGTGCCAGCAGCTTAAGGGTAGCGGGAAGCCGTGAGCAGTTCTTC	CASSLRVAGSREQFF
TRBD2	many	TRBV20-1	TRBJ2-3	TGCAGTGCTAGAGATCTGCTAGCGGGGGAATCAGATACGCAGTATTTT	CSARDLLAGESDTQYF
TRBD1	.	TRBV7-9	TRBJ2-7	TGTGCCAGCAGGGGGGACAGGGCCTCCTCCTACGAGCAGTACTTC	CASRGDRASSYEQYF
TRBD2	.	TRBV20-1	TRBJ2-7	TGCAGTGCTAGCTCTCAGACTAGCGGGGGGGGCGTATACGAGCAGTACTTC	CSASSQTSGGGVYEQYF
TRBD2	.	TRBV9	TRBJ2-5	TGTGCCAGCAGCGTGAGCGGGAGGGCGGGTCAAAAGACCCAGTACTTC	CASSVSGRAGQKTQYF
.	.	TRBV5-1	TRBJ2-1	TGCGCCAGCAGCTTTAGACCCCCCAGGAGCCCCTACAATGAGCAGTTCTTC	CASSFRPPRSPYNEQFF
.	.	TRBV25-1	TRBJ1-1	TGTGCCAGCAGCCTACAGGGAGGGAACACTGAAGCTTTCTTT	CASSLQGGNTEAFF
TRBD2	.	TRBV7-9	TRBJ2-3	TGTGCCAGCAGCCTACCCGGGAGGGGAGATACGCAGTATTTT	CASSLPGRGDTQYF
.	few	TRBV7-9	TRBJ1-2	TGTGCCAGCAGCTTAGGATTGGGGGACTATGGCTACACCTTC	CASSLGLGDYGYTF
.	.	TRBV6-5	TRBJ2-6	TGTGCCAGCAGTACGGACCTTACTGGGGCCAACGTCCTGACTTTC	CASSTDLTGANVLTF
TRBD1	few	TRBV7-8	TRBJ2-5	TGTGCCAGCAGCCCAAGCGAAGGACAGGGAGAGACCCAGTACTTC	CASSPSEGQGETQYF
TRBD2	few	TRBV4-1	TRBJ2-7	TGCGCCAGCAGCCAGGGACTAGCGGGAGGGGAGCAGTACTTC	CASSQGLAGGEQYF
TRBD1	many	TRBV7-2	TRBJ1-1	TGTGCCAGCAGAGTACAGGGGCTCTTGACTGAAGCTTTCTTT	CASRVQGLLTEAFF
TRBD1	.	TRBV4-3	TRBJ2-5	TGCGCCAGCAGCCAATCGACAGGGATTAGGGAGACCCAGTACTTC	CASSQSTGIRETQYF
TRBD2	many	TRBV12-3/TRBV12-4	TRBJ2-7	TGTGCCAGCAGCTTCACCGGGACTACTTACGAGCAGTACTTC	CASSFTGTTYEQYF
.	.	TRBV24-1	TRBJ2-7	TGTGCCACCAGTCGGGACTCATTTGGGGAGCAGTACTTC	CATSRDSFGEQYF
TRBD2	.	TRBV9	TRBJ2-1	TGTGCCAGCAGCGGGACTAGCGGGAGGGCCGCAGTTGCTAATGAGCAGTTCTTC	CASSGTSGRAAVANEQFF
TRBD2	.	TRBV20-1	TRBJ2-7	TGCAGTGCCCTACCGGCTAGCGGGAGGGCCGGCTACGAGCAGTACTTC	CSALPASGRAGYEQYF